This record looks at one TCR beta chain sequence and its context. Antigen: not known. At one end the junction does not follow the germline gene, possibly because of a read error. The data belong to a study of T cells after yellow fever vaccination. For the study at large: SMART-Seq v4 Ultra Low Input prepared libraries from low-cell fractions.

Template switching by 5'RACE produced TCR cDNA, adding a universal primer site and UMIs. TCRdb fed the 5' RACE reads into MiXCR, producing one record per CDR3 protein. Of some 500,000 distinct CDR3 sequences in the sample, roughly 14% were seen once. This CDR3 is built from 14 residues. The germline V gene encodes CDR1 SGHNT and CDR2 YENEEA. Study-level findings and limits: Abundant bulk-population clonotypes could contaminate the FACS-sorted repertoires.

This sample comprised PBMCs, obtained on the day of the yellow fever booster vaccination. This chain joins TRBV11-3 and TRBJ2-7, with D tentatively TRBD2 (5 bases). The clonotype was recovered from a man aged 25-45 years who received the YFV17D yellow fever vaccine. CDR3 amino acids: CVSSRAGDSYEQYF. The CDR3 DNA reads TGTGTCAGCAGCCGAGCCGGGGACTCCTACGAGCAGTACTTC. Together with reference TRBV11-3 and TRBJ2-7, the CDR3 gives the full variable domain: EAGVVQSPRYKIIEKKQPVAFWCNPISGHNTLYWYLQNLGQGPELLIRYENEEAVDDSQLPKDRFSAERLKGVDSTLKIQPAELGDSAVYLCVSSRAGDSYEQYFGPGTRLTVT.